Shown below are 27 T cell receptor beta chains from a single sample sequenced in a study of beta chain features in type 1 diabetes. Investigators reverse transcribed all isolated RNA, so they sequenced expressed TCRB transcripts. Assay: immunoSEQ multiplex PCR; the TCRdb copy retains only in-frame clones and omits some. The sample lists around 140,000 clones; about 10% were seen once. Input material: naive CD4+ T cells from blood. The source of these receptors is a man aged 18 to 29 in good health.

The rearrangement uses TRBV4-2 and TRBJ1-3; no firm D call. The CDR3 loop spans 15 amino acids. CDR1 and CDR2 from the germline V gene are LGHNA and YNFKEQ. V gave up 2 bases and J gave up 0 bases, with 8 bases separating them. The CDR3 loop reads CASSQSKLSGNTIYF. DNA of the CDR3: TGTGCCAGCAGCCAATCGAAACTCTCTGGAAACACCATATATTTT.

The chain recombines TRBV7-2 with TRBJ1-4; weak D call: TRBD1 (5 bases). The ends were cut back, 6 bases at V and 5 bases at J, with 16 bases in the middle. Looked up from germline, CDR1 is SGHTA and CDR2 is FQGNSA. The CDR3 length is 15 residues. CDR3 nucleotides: TGTGCCAGCAGACGGACGGGAGGGGTAAATGAAAAACTGTTTTTT. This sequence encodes CASRRTGGVNEKLFF.

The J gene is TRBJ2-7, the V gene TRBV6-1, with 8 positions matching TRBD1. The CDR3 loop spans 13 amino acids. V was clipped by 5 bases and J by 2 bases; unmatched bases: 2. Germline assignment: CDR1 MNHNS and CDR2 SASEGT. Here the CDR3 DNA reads TGTGCCAGCAGTACAGGGGGGACCTACGAGCAGTACTTC. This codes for CASSTGGTYEQYF.

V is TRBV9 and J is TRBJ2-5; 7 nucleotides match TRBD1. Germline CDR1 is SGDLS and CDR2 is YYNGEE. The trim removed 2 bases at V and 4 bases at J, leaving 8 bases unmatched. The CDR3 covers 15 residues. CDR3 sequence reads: CASSVTTGQGETQYF. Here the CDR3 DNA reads TGTGCCAGCAGCGTGACGACAGGGCAGGGAGAGACCCAGTACTTC.

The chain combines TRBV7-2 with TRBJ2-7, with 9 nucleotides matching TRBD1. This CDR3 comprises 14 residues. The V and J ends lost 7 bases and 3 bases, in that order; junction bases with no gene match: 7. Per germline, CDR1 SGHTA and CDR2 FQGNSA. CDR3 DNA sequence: TGTGCCAGCACCCCTACAGGGGGCGACTACGAGCAGTACTTC. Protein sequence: CASTPTGGDYEQYF.

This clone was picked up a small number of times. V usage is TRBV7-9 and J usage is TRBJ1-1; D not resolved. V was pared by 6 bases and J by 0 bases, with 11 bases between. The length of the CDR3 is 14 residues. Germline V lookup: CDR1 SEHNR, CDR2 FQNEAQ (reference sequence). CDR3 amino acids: CASSFETVNTEAFF. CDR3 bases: TGTGCCAGCAGTTTTGAAACAGTGAACACTGAAGCTTTCTTT.

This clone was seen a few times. The CDR3 is CASSPRQGLNEKLFF. In DNA, the CDR3 is TGTGCCAGCAGTCCCCGACAGGGGTTAAATGAAAAACTGTTTTTT. J is TRBJ1-4 and V is TRBV9; TRBD1 matches at 8 bases. The CDR3 runs to 15 residues. CDR1 SGDLS and CDR2 YYNGEE come from the germline V gene. V shed 5 bases and J 5 bases; nucleotides not matched to a gene: 8. The full variable domain, its missing parts supplied by reference TRBV9 and TRBJ1-4, is DSGVTQTPKHLITATGQRVTLRCSPRSGDLSVYWYQQSLDQGLQFLIQYYNGEERAKGNILERFSAQQFPDLHSELNLSSLELGDSALYFCASSPRQGLNEKLFFGSGTQLSVL.

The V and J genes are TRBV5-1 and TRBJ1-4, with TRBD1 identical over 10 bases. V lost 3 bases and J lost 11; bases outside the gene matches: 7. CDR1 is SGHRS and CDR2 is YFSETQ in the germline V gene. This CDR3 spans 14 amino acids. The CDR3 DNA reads TGCGCCAGCAGCTCAACGACAGGGGGCGAGAAACTGTTTTTT. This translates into CASSSTTGGEKLFF.

CDR3 amino acids: CKSGQAGTFF. The CDR3 bases are TGCAAATCGGGACAGGCCGGGACCTTCTTT. The gene calls are TRBV20-1 and TRBJ1-1; 8 bases agree with TRBD1. This CDR3 is built from 10 residues. Germline CDR1 is DFQATT and CDR2 is SNEGSKA (reference sequence).

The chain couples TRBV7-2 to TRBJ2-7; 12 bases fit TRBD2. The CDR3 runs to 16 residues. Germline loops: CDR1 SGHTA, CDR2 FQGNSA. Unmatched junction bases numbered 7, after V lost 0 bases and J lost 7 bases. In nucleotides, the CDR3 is TGTGCCAGCAGCTTAGCGGCTAGCGGGGGGGCAGGGGAGCAGTACTTC. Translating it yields CASSLAASGGAGEQYF.

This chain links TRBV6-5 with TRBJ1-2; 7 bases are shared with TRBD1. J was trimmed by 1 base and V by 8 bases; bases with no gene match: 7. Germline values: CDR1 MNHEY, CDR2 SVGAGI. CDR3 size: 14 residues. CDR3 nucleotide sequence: TGTGCCAGCCTCCGACAGGGTGATAACTATGGCTACACCTTC. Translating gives CASLRQGDNYGYTF.

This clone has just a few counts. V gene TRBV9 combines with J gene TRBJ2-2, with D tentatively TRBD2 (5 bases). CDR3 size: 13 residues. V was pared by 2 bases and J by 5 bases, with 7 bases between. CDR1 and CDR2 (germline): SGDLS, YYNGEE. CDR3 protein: CASSVGVTGELFF. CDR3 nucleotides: TGTGCCAGCAGCGTCGGGGTTACCGGGGAGCTGTTTTTT.

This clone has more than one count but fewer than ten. CDR3 coding DNA: TGTGCCAGCTCATCAGATAATAGCAATCAGCCCCAGCATTTT. As protein: CASSSDNSNQPQHF. This chain connects TRBV18 to TRBJ1-5; D unresolved. This CDR3 region has 14 residues. V was shortened by 5 bases and J by 0 bases, with 8 bases between the two germline ends. Germline assignment: CDR1 KGHSH and CDR2 LQKENI.

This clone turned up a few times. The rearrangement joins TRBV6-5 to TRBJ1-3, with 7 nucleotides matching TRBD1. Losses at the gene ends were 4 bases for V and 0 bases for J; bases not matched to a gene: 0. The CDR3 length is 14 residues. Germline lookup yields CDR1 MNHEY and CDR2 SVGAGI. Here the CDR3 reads CASSSGGSGNTIYF. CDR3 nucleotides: TGTGCCAGCAGTTCAGGGGGCTCTGGAAACACCATATATTTT.

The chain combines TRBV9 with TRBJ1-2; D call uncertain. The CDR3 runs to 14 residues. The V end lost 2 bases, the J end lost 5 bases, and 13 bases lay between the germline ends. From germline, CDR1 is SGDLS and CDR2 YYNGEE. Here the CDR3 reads CASSVAEGIYGYTF. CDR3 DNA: TGTGCCAGCAGCGTGGCGGAAGGCATTTATGGCTACACCTTC.

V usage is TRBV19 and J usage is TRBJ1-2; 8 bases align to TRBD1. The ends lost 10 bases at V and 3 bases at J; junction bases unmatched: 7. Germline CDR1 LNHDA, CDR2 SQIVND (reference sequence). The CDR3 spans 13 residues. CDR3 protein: CATMGQVYYGYTF. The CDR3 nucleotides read TGTGCCACCATGGGACAGGTCTACTATGGCTACACCTTC.

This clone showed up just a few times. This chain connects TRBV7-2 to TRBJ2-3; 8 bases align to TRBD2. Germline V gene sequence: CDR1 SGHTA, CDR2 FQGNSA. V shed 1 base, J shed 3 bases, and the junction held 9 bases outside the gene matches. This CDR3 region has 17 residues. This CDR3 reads CASSLVPGGVGTDTQYF. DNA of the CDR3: TGTGCCAGCAGCTTAGTACCGGGAGGGGTAGGAACAGATACGCAGTATTTT.

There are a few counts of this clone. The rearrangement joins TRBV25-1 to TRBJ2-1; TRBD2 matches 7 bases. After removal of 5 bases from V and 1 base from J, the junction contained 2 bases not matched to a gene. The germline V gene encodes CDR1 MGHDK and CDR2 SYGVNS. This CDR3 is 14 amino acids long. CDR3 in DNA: TGTGCCAGCAGTCTCGGGGGGTCCTACAATGAGCAGTTCTTC. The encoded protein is CASSLGGSYNEQFF.

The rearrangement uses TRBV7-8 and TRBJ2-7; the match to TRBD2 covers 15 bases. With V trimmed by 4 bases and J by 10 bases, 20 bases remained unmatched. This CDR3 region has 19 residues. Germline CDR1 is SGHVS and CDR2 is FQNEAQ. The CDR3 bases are TGTGCCAGCAGCTCCCCGGGACATTGGGGACTAGCGGGGGGCCCCCACCAGTACTTC. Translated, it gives CASSSPGHWGLAGGPHQYF.

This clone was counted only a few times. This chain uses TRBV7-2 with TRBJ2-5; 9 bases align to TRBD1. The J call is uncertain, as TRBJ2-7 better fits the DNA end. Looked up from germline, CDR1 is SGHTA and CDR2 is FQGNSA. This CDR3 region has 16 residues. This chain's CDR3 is CASSPYTGTGYYEQYF. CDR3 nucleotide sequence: TGTGCCAGCAGCCCATACACCGGGACAGGGTACTACGAGCAGTACTTC.

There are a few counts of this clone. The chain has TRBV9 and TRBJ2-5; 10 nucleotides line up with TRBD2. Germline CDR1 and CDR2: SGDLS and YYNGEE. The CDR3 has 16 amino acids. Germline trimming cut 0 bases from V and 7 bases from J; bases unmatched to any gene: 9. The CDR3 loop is CASSVVASGGDGTQYF. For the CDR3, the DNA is TGTGCCAGCAGCGTAGTGGCTAGCGGGGGCGATGGGACCCAGTACTTC. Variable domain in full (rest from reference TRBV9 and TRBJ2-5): DSGVTQTPKHLITATGQRVTLRCSPRSGDLSVYWYQQSLDQGLQFLIQYYNGEERAKGNILERFSAQQFPDLHSELNLSSLELGDSALYFCASSVVASGGDGTQYFGPGTRLLVL.

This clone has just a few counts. This CDR3 is CASSATGNEQFF. The CDR3, as DNA: TGTGCCAGCAGCGCCACAGGCAATGAGCAGTTCTTC. The chain recombines TRBV5-4 with TRBJ2-1; possible D gene TRBD1, 5 bases. V lost 4 bases to trimming and J lost 6 bases, with 8 bases between them. Germline V gene lookup returns CDR1 SGHNT and CDR2 YYREEE (reference sequence). The CDR3 consists of 12 residues.

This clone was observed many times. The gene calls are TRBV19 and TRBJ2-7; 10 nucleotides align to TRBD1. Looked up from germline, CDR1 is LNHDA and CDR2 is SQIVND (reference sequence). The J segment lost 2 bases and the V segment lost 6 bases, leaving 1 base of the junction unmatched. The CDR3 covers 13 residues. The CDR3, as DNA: TGTGCCAGTAGAGGGACAGGGGCCTACGAGCAGTACTTC. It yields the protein CASRGTGAYEQYF.

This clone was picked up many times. This chain's CDR3 is CASSKGLGETQYF. The CDR3 coding sequence is TGTGCCAGCAGCAAGGGACTAGGCGAGACCCAGTACTTC. The rearrangement links TRBV14 to TRBJ2-5, with 8 positions matching TRBD2. CDR3 length: 13 residues. Germline V gene data show CDR1 as SGHDN and CDR2 as FVKESK. V lost 5 bases and J lost 5; bases outside the gene matches: 4.

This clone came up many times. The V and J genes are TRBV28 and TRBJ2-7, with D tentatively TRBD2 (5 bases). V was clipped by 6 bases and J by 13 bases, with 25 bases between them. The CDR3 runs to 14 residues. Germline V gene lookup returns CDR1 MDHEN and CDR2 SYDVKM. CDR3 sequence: CASRDELPGESGYF. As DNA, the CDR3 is TGTGCCAGCAGAGATGAGTTACCCGGGGAGAGCGGATACTTC.

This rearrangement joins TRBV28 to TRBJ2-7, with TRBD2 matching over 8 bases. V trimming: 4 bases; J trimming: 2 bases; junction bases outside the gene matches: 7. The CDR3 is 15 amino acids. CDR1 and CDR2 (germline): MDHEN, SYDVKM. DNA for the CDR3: TGTGCCAGCAGTTCCAGCGGGGGATCACCCTACGAGCAGTACTTC. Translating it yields CASSSSGGSPYEQYF. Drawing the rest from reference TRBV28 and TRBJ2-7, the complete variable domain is DVKVTQSSRYLVKRTGEKVFLECVQDMDHENMFWYRQDPGLGLRLIYFSYDVKMKEKGDIPEGYSVSREKKERFSLILESASTNQTSMYLCASSSSGGSPYEQYFGPGTRLTVT.

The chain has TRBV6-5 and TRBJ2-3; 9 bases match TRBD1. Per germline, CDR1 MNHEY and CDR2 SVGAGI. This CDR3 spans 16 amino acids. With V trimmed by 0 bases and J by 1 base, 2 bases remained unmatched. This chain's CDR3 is CASSYSGQGGTDTQYF. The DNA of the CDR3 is TGTGCCAGCAGTTACTCGGGACAGGGAGGCACAGATACGCAGTATTTT.